This T cell receptor (beta chain) was captured by sequencing in a study of blood T cell repertoires in COVID-19. Turning to the study itself: Samples came from the United States, Italy and Spain, spanning acute and convalescent COVID-19. T cells, B-cell-depleted T cells, or PBMCs supplied cDNA or gDNA.

Only in-frame clones appear in the TCRdb table, and some are missing; sequencing was by immunoSEQ multiplex PCR. The data show some 670,000 clones, around 89% seen once. The sequence was collected from a woman between 18 and 29 years old with acute or convalescent COVID-19. Sequenced: peripheral blood.

The CDR3 sequence is CASSSTRDTDTQYF. The DNA of the CDR3 is TGTGCCAGCAGCTCAACCCGGGACACAGATACGCAGTATTTT. V gene TRBV7-2 combines with J gene TRBJ2-3; weak D call: TRBD2 (5 bases). V lost 4 bases and J lost 2, with 10 bases in between. This CDR3 region has 14 residues. Germline values: CDR1 SGHTA, CDR2 FQGNSA.